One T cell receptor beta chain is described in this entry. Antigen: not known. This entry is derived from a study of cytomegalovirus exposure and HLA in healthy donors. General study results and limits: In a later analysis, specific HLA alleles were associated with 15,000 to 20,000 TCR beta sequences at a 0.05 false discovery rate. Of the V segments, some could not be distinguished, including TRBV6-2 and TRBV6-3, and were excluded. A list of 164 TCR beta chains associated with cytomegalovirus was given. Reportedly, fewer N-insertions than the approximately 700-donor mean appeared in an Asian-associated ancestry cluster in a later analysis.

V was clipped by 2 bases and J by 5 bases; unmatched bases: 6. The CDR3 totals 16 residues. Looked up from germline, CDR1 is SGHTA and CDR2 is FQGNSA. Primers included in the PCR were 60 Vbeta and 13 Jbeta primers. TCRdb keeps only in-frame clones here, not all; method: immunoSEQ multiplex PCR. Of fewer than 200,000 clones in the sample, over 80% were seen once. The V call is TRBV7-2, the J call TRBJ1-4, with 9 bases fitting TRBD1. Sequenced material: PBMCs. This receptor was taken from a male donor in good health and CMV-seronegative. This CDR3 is CASSLSGTGRNEKLFF. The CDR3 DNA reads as TGTGCCAGCAGCTTATCCGGGACAGGGAGGAATGAAAAACTGTTTTTT.